This T cell receptor beta chain is drawn from a study of siplizumab effects on memory and regulatory T cells. Overall study context: Either no drug or siplizumab at about 1 ug/mL was used in mixed lymphocyte reactions that were paired.

Worth noting for this clone: The antigen remains undetermined.

Sequenced by immunoSEQ multiplex PCR; TCRdb stores in-frame clones only, minus some. The sample carries a few thousand clones, roughly half recorded once. The CDR3 loop spans 14 amino acids. V was shortened by 5 bases and J by 4 bases, with 14 bases between the two germline ends. The germline V gene has CDR1 MGHDK and CDR2 SYGVNS. Cocultured for roughly 6 days at 37°C were the mixed lymphocyte reaction cells. Study-level findings and limits: Proliferating Tregs taken from siplizumab cultures were not shown to have a confirmed suppressive function.

The gene calls are TRBV25-1 and TRBJ1-1; D might be TRBD1 (6 bases). Sequenced input: CFSE-low (dividing) CD4+ T cells sorted from an allogeneic mixed lymphocyte reaction. The TCR sequence derives from a human donor in good health; the cells came from an allogeneic mixed lymphocyte reaction. Some clones in this sample may be carry-over from other donors' samples. CDR3 DNA sequence: TGTGCCAGCAGTCCAATGCGGGGGGCCACTGAAGCTTTCTTT. Residues: CASSPMRGATEAFF.